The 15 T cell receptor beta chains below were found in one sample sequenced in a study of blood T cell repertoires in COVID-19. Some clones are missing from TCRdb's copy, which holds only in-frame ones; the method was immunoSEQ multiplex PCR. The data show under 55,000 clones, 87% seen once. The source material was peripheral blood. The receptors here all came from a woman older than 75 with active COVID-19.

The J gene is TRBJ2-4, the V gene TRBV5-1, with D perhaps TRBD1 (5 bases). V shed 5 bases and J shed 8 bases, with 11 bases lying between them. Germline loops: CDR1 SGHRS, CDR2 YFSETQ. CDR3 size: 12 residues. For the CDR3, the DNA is TGCGCCAGCAGAGGGGCGGATGACATTCAGTACTTC. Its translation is CASRGADDIQYF.

The CDR3 here is CASSQTNRGRGSGANVLTF. As DNA, the CDR3 is TGTGCCAGCAGTCAAACCAACAGGGGGCGCGGGTCCGGGGCCAACGTCCTGACTTTC. V and J are TRBV6-6 and TRBJ2-6; 9 bases are shared with TRBD1. Germline CDR1 is MNHNY and CDR2 is SVGAGI (reference sequence). The CDR3 extends over 19 amino acids. J gave up 4 bases and V 5 bases, and 15 bases lay outside the gene matches.

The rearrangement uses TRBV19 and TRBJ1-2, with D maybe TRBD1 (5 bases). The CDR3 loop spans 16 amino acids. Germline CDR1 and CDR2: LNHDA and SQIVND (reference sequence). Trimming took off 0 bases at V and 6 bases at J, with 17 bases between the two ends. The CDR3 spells CASSIDYEFRVDGYTF. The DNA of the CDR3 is TGTGCCAGTAGTATAGATTATGAGTTCAGGGTGGATGGCTACACCTTC.

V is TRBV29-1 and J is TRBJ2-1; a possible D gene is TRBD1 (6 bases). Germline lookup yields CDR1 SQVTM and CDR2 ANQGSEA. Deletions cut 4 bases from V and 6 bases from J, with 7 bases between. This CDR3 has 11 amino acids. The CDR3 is CSVGQANEQFF. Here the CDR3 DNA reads TGCAGCGTTGGACAGGCCAATGAGCAGTTCTTC.

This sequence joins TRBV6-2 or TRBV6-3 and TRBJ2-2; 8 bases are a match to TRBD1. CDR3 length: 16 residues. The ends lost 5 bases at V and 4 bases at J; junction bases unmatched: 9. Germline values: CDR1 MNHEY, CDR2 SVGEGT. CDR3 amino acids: CASSATGTGLTGELFF. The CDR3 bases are TGTGCCAGCAGTGCAACCGGGACAGGACTCACCGGGGAGCTGTTTTTT.

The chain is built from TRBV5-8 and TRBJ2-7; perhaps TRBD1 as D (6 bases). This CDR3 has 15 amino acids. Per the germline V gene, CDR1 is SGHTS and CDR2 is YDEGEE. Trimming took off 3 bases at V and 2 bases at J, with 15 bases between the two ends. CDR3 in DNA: TGTGCCAGCAGCTCGGACAGTCGTCGTGCCTACGAGCAGTACTTC. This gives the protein CASSSDSRRAYEQYF. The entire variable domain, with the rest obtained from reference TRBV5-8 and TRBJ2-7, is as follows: EAGVTQSPTHLIKTRGQQATLRCSPISGHTSVYWYQQALGLGLQFLLWYDEGEERNRGNFPPRFSGRQFPNYSSELNVNALELEDSALYLCASSSDSRRAYEQYFGPGTRLTVT.

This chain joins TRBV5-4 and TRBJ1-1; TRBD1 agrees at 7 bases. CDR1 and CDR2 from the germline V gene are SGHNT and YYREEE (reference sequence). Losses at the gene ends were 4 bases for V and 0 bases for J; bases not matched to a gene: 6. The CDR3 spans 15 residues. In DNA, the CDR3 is TGTGCCAGCAGCCCTCAACAGGGGATGAACACTGAAGCTTTCTTT. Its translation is CASSPQQGMNTEAFF.

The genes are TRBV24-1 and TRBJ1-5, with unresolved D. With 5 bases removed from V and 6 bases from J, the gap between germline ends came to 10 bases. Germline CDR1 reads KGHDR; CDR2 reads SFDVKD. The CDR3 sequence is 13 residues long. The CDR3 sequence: CATSVGGSQPQHF. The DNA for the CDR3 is TGTGCCACCAGTGTAGGAGGGAGTCAGCCCCAGCATTTT.

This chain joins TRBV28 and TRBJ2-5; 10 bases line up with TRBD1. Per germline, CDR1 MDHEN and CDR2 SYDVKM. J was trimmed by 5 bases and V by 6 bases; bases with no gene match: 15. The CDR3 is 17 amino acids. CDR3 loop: CASRPARRTGGKETQYF. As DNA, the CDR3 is TGTGCCAGCAGACCGGCACGCAGGACAGGGGGTAAGGAGACCCAGTACTTC.

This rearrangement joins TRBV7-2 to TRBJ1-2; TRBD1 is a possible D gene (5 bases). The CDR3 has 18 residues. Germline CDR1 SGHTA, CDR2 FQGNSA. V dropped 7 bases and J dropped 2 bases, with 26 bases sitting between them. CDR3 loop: CASTPSGRGPYQNYGYTF. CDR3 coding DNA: TGTGCCAGCACCCCAAGCGGGAGGGGCCCGTATCAAAACTATGGCTACACCTTC.

CDR3 residues: CASSQFRLNTEAFF. As DNA, the CDR3 is TGTGCCAGCAGCCAATTCAGGTTGAACACTGAAGCTTTCTTT. The genes are TRBV4-2 and TRBJ1-1; D is ambiguous. Germline V gene lookup returns CDR1 LGHNA and CDR2 YNFKEQ. The V and J ends lost 2 bases and 0 bases respectively, with 7 bases between them. This CDR3 spans 14 amino acids.

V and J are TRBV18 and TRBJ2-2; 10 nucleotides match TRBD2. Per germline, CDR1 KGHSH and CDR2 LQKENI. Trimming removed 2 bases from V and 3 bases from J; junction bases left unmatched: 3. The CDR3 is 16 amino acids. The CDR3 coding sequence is TGTGCCAGCTCACCAGCCCTAGCGGGGGACACCGGGGAGCTGTTTTTT. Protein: CASSPALAGDTGELFF.

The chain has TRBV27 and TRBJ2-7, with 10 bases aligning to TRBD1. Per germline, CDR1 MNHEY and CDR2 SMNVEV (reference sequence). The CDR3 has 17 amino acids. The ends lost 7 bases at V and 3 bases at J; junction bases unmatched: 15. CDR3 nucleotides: TGTGCCAGCAAACAGGACAGGGGGTCCCCTTGGGGCTACGAGCAGTACTTC. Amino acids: CASKQDRGSPWGYEQYF.

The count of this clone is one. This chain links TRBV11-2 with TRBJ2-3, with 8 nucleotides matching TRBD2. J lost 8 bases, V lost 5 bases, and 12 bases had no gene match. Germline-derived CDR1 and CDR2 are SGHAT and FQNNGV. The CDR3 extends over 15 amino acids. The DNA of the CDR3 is TGTGCCAGCAGCCGGGCGGGGGGTCCTCTAGCTACGCAGTATTTT. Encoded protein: CASSRAGGPLATQYF. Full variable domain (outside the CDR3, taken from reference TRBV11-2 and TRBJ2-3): EAGVAQSPRYKIIEKRQSVAFWCNPISGHATLYWYQQILGQGPKLLIQFQNNGVVDDSQLPKDRFSAERLKGVDSTLKIQPAKLEDSAVYLCASSRAGGPLATQYFGPGTRLTVL.

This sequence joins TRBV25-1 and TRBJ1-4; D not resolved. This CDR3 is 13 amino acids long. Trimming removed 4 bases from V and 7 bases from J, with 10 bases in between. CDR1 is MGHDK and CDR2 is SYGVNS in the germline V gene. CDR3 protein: CASSGSGSEKLFF. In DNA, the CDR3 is TGTGCCAGCAGTGGCTCGGGGAGTGAAAAACTGTTTTTT.